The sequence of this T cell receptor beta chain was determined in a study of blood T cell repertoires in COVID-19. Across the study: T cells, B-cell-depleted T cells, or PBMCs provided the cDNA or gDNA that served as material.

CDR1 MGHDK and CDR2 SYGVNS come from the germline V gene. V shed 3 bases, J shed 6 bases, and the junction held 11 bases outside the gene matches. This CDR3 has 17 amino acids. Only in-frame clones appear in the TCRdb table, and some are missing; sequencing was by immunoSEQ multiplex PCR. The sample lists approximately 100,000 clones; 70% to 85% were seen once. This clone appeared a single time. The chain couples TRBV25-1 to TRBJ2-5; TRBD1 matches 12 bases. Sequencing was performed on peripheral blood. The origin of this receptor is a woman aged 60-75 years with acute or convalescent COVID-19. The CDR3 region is CASSDALPGQGAKTQYF. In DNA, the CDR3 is TGTGCCAGCAGTGATGCTCTGCCGGGACAGGGGGCCAAGACCCAGTACTTC.